One sample yielded the 25 T cell receptor beta chains listed below, sequenced in a study of shared clonotypes between healthy human individuals. TCRdb's copy holds only in-frame clones and misses some; the assay was immunoSEQ multiplex PCR. Of about 560,000 clones in the sample, around 80% were seen once. Sequencing was carried out using PBMCs. The receptors originated from a woman aged 40 to 55 in good health. Some clones in this sample may be carry-over from other donors' samples.

This sequence joins TRBV10-3 and TRBJ2-3; no firm D call. Trimming stripped 2 bases from V and 0 bases from J, with 9 bases between. CDR3 length equals 15 residues. Germline V gives CDR1 ENHRY, CDR2 SYGVKD. CDR3 protein: CAISETPSSTDTQYF. The CDR3 region has the DNA TGTGCCATCAGTGAGACCCCGTCGAGCACAGATACGCAGTATTTT.

This chain links TRBV7-2 with TRBJ2-5, with 9 bases fitting TRBD1. CDR1 and CDR2 (germline): SGHTA, FQGNSA. V dropped 5 bases and J dropped 5; count of bases not matched to a gene: 6. The CDR3 covers 14 residues. The CDR3 DNA is TGTGCCAGCAGCCCACAGGGGGCTAGGGAGACCCAGTACTTC. It yields the protein CASSPQGARETQYF.

The chain joins TRBV6-5 to TRBJ2-3; a weak D match, TRBD2 (5 bases). CDR3 length equals 15 residues. V was cut by 2 bases and J by 3 bases, with 12 bases left in between. Germline V gives CDR1 MNHEY, CDR2 SVGAGI. CDR3 DNA: TGTGCCAGCAGTTACCAACCTTCGGGGACAGATACGCAGTATTTT. Translation gives CASSYQPSGTDTQYF.

V is TRBV28 and J is TRBJ2-3, with TRBD2 matching 14 bases. The CDR3 has 17 residues. Trimming at V came to 4 bases and at J to 0 bases, leaving 3 bases not matched to a gene. The V gene's germline CDR1 is MDHEN and CDR2 SYDVKM. The CDR3 sequence: CASSWGLAGASTDTQYF. In DNA form, the CDR3 reads TGTGCCAGCAGTTGGGGACTAGCGGGAGCTAGCACAGATACGCAGTATTTT.

In the case of this clone: The same CDR3 can be traced to other DNA sequences in this sample. This sequence joins TRBV7-3 and TRBJ2-2, with TRBD1 matching over 8 bases. Per the germline V gene, CDR1 is SGHTA and CDR2 is FQGTGA. The CDR3 consists of 15 residues. V lost 3 bases and J lost 3; bases outside the gene matches: 3. This CDR3 reads CASSLDRADTGELFF. The CDR3 DNA reads TGTGCCAGCAGCTTGGACAGGGCGGACACCGGGGAGCTGTTTTTT.

The rearrangement joins TRBV19 to TRBJ1-1, with no clear D. CDR3 length: 14 amino acids. Germline loops: CDR1 LNHDA, CDR2 SQIVND (reference sequence). Between the trimmed V and J ends, which lost 6 bases and 6 bases, there was a span of 17 bases. CDR3 in amino acids: CASRDLGAVPEAFF. DNA for the CDR3: TGTGCCAGTAGGGACTTGGGCGCTGTCCCTGAAGCTTTCTTT.

This clone was picked up a small number of times. The CDR3 loop is CASESPGTPTQYF. The DNA of the CDR3 is TGTGCCAGCGAATCTCCCGGGACCCCAACCCAGTACTTC. The chain uses TRBV6-1 and TRBJ2-5; tentatively, D is TRBD1 or TRBD2 (5 bases each). CDR1 is MNHNS and CDR2 is SASEGT in the germline V gene. This CDR3 is built from 13 residues. Trimming shortened V by 8 bases and J by 8 bases, and 18 bases separated the two germline ends.

This chain uses TRBV28 with TRBJ1-4; 12 positions match TRBD1. Germline CDR1 is MDHEN and CDR2 is SYDVKM. V shed 7 bases and J 8 bases; nucleotides not matched to a gene: 14. The CDR3 runs to 17 residues. For the CDR3, the DNA is TGTGCCAGCAAACCGGGACAGGGGGCGAGGAGTGCCGAAAAACTGTTTTTT. This encodes CASKPGQGARSAEKLFF.

Of note for this clone: The germline gene is not matched at one end of the junction; a read error may be the cause. The chain combines TRBV7-7 with TRBJ2-2; a weak D match, TRBD1 (5 bases). The CDR3 contains 15 residues. Germline lookup yields CDR1 SSHAT and CDR2 FNYEAQ (reference sequence). CDR3 amino acids: CASSLQAPNTGELFF. As DNA, the CDR3 is TGTGCTAGCAGCCTACAGGCGCCGAACACCGGGGAGCTGTTTTTT.

The rearrangement joins TRBV4-3 to TRBJ2-3; 7 bases are shared with TRBD2. V gave up 4 bases and J gave up 4 bases; unmatched junction bases: 11. This CDR3 region has 16 residues. In germline, CDR1 is LGHNA, CDR2 YSLEER. The CDR3 protein is CASSPQGGSKADTQYF. The CDR3 DNA follows: TGCGCCAGCAGCCCCCAGGGCGGGAGCAAGGCAGATACGCAGTATTTT.

A few counts support this clone. The chain links TRBV11-2 to TRBJ2-2; 7 bases map to TRBD2. V was pared by 8 bases and J by 1 base, with 7 bases of the junction left unmatched. The CDR3 has 15 residues. The germline V gene encodes CDR1 SGHAT and CDR2 FQNNGV. CDR3 coding DNA: TGTGCCAGCCCCTGGGGGGGATTGAACACCGGGGAGCTGTTTTTT. Translation gives CASPWGGLNTGELFF.

The chain joins TRBV5-6 to TRBJ1-2; D might be TRBD1 (5 bases). This CDR3 contains 14 residues. V lost 6 bases and J 3 bases, leaving 15 bases between the germline ends. The V gene's germline CDR1 is SGHDT and CDR2 YYEEEE. In DNA form, the CDR3 reads TGTGCCAGCAAGGGGCAGGGTTGGGACTATGGCTACACCTTC. It codes for CASKGQGWDYGYTF.

The chain couples TRBV15 to TRBJ1-5; D is unclear. Germline V gives CDR1 LNHNV, CDR2 YYDKDF (reference sequence). The CDR3 loop spans 15 amino acids. The ends were cut back, 0 bases at V and 7 bases at J, with 13 bases in the middle. The CDR3 reads CATSRDGVGFQPQHF. The CDR3 region has the DNA TGTGCCACCAGCAGAGATGGGGTAGGTTTCCAGCCCCAGCATTTT.

This clone appeared a single time. The CDR3, as DNA: TGTGCCAGCAGTTTAGGCGCAGCAGATACGCAGTATTTT. It yields the protein CASSLGAADTQYF. The chain is built from TRBV28 and TRBJ2-3, with D unclear. V dropped 2 bases and J dropped 4 bases, with 7 bases sitting between them. The germline gives CDR1 MDHEN, CDR2 SYDVKM. The CDR3 is made up of 13 amino acids.

The chain couples TRBV20-1 to TRBJ1-1; unclear D gene. The CDR3 totals 11 residues. Trimming pared 3 bases from V and 6 bases from J, leaving 8 bases between. CDR1 and CDR2 from the germline V gene are DFQATT and SNEGSKA (reference sequence). CDR3 DNA: TGCAGTGCTAGCGTGAGCGCTGAAGCTTTCTTT. The encoded protein is CSASVSAEAFF.

The chain has TRBV6-4 and TRBJ2-2; TRBD2 might be the D (5 bases). Trimming shortened V by 3 bases and J by 1 base, and 9 bases separated the two germline ends. The CDR3 runs to 15 residues. The germline CDR1 and CDR2 sequences are MRHNA and SNTAGT. CDR3 sequence: CASSEAAGNTGELFF. The CDR3 DNA sequence: TGTGCCAGCAGTGAAGCTGCGGGGAACACCGGGGAGCTGTTTTTT.

The chain has TRBV30 and TRBJ2-7, with TRBD1 matching 9 bases. CDR3 length equals 16 residues. J gave up 5 bases and V 1 base, and 12 bases lay outside the gene matches. Germline V CDR1 and CDR2: GTSNPN, SVGIG (reference sequence). CDR3 sequence: CAWSAWGQGSSNEQYF. CDR3 in DNA: TGTGCCTGGAGTGCTTGGGGACAGGGTTCTTCCAACGAGCAGTACTTC.

This clone was counted once. The J gene is TRBJ2-2, the V gene TRBV7-9; unclear D gene. The CDR3 totals 13 residues. CDR1 SEHNR and CDR2 FQNEAQ come from the germline V gene (reference sequence). With 2 bases removed from V and 6 bases from J, the gap between germline ends came to 7 bases. CDR3 sequence: CASSLLLAGELFF. In DNA form, the CDR3 reads TGTGCCAGCAGCTTACTTTTGGCCGGGGAGCTGTTTTTT. The variable domain in full, completed from reference TRBV7-9 and TRBJ2-2, reads DTGVSQNPRHKITKRGQNVTFRCDPISEHNRLYWYRQTLGQGPEFLTYFQNEAQLEKSRLLSDRFSAERPKGSFSTLEIQRTEQGDSAMYLCASSLLLAGELFFGEGSRLTVL.

This sequence joins TRBV4-2 and TRBJ2-5, with D possibly matching TRBD1 (5 bases). From germline, CDR1 is LGHNA and CDR2 YNFKEQ. Trimming shortened V by 4 bases and J by 4 bases, and 16 bases separated the two germline ends. CDR3 length equals 15 residues. CDR3 loop: CASSPGAERLETQYF. The CDR3 nucleotides are TGTGCCAGCAGCCCTGGGGCCGAGCGACTAGAGACCCAGTACTTC.

V usage is TRBV2 and J usage is TRBJ1-4, with D perhaps matching TRBD1 (6 bases). This CDR3 spans 15 amino acids. Trimming took off 7 bases at V and 2 bases at J, with 14 bases between the two ends. Germline CDR1 SNHLY, CDR2 FYNNEI. The CDR3, as DNA: TGTGCCAGCAACCCTCAGGGGATGACTAATGAAAAACTGTTTTTT. The encoded protein is CASNPQGMTNEKLFF.

The chain has TRBV5-1 and TRBJ2-2; 10 bases line up with TRBD1. The junction had 3 bases not matched to a gene; V was cut back by 4 bases and J by 6 bases. Germline values: CDR1 SGHRS, CDR2 YFSETQ. The CDR3 has 14 residues. Here the CDR3 DNA reads TGCGCCAGCAGCGGAGGGACAGGGGCCGGGGAGCTGTTTTTT. As protein: CASSGGTGAGELFF.

This clone was detected only a few times. This sequence joins TRBV4-2 and TRBJ1-1, with D tentatively TRBD1 (6 bases). The V gene's germline CDR1 is LGHNA and CDR2 YNFKEQ. V lost 6 bases and J 0 bases, leaving 8 bases between the germline ends. CDR3 size: 13 residues. The CDR3 DNA is TGTGCCAGCAGGGGGGGCCTGAACACTGAAGCTTTCTTT. Protein product: CASRGGLNTEAFF.

This chain links TRBV15 with TRBJ1-5; no firm D call. CDR1 LNHNV and CDR2 YYDKDF come from the germline V gene (reference sequence). Trimming removed 5 bases at V and 3 bases at J, with 8 bases between. This CDR3 has 13 amino acids. This CDR3 reads CATSVAPNQPQHF. The CDR3 DNA reads TGTGCCACCAGCGTGGCCCCCAATCAGCCCCAGCATTTT.

With regard to this clone: Since a far larger clone is one base different, this is likely a read error. This same CDR3 is encoded by further DNA sequences in the sample. The genes are TRBV6-6 and TRBJ1-6; D not resolved. Germline CDR1 and CDR2: MNHNY and SVGAGI (reference sequence). Between the trimmed V and J ends, which lost 2 bases and 13 bases, there was a span of 15 bases. The length of the CDR3 is 14 residues. CDR3 protein: CASSYEAGGSPLHF. The CDR3 DNA follows: TGTGCCAGCAGTTACGAGGCAGGCGGTTCCCCCCTCCACTTT.

The rearrangement links TRBV5-6 to TRBJ1-5; the match to TRBD1 covers 7 bases. Germline V gives CDR1 SGHDT, CDR2 YYEEEE. J lost 6 bases, V lost 4 bases, and 7 bases had no gene match. The CDR3 is made up of 14 amino acids. The CDR3 loop is CASSKKTGIQPQHF. The CDR3 DNA follows: TGTGCCAGCAGCAAAAAGACAGGGATTCAGCCCCAGCATTTT. The variable domain in full, completed from reference TRBV5-6 and TRBJ1-5, reads DAGVTQSPTHLIKTRGQQVTLRCSPKSGHDTVSWYQQALGQGPQFIFQYYEEEERQRGNFPDRFSGHQFPNYSSELNVNALLLGDSALYLCASSKKTGIQPQHFGDGTRLSIL.